The clone carrying this T cell receptor beta chain has a handful of counts. Its antigen is not identified. This record belongs to a study of neoadjuvant nivolumab and ipilimumab in lung cancer. The ends lost 6 bases at V and 2 bases at J; junction bases unmatched: 6. Germline V gene sequence: CDR1 MNHNS, CDR2 SASEGT. This CDR3 has 14 amino acids. Findings and limits, study-wide: Only two of four nivolumab-treated tumors gained richness and clonality by surgery.

This table comes from immunoSEQ multiplex PCR, and its TCRdb copy is limited to in-frame clones, with some not included. The sample carries 25,000 to 30,000 clones, about 70% recorded once. This clonotype was obtained from an adult with non-small cell lung cancer. This chain uses TRBV6-1 with TRBJ2-7; 8 positions match TRBD1. This material consisted of tumor tissue, taken after neoadjuvant nivolumab, alone or with ipilimumab, at or shortly before surgery. CDR3 bases: TGTGCCAGCAGGAACCGGGACAGGACCTACGAGCAGTACTTC. Protein sequence: CASRNRDRTYEQYF.